This T cell receptor beta chain emerged from a study of blood T cell repertoires in COVID-19. Study in general: Donors in the United States, Italy and Spain gave samples during acute or convalescent COVID-19. In each case, the material was cDNA or gDNA derived from T cells, B-cell-depleted T cells, or PBMCs.

Participant-reported clinical history was the basis for cohort assignment. Authors' data handling: Researchers report that nucleated cell counts were estimated from reference gene primer amplification. Data came from immunoSEQ multiplex PCR; TCRdb stores just in-frame clones and leaves some out. V, J and clone size reflect that table, while D and trimming were determined from the DNA. The sample lists roughly 320,000 clones, 86% occurring once. V lost 4 bases, J lost 4 bases, and 13 bases lay in between. The CDR3 loop spans 14 amino acids. In germline, CDR1 is MNHEY, CDR2 SVGAGI. What was sequenced was PBMCs or T cells enriched from blood (not recorded which). The V and J genes are TRBV6-5 and TRBJ2-5; D is uncertain. This receptor was taken from a man in his thirties or forties who had recovered from COVID-19. The CDR3 region has the DNA TGTGCCAGCAGTTCCTCTCTGGTGAGAGAGACCCAGTACTTC. It is translated as CASSSSLVRETQYF.